The rows below give T cell receptor beta chains drawn from one sample of a study of blood T cell repertoires in COVID-19. Measured with immunoSEQ multiplex PCR; TCRdb has only the in-frame clones, and not every one. The data contain roughly 350,000 clones, about 90% of them singletons. Sample: peripheral blood. The receptor source for this set is a woman under 30 who had recovered from COVID-19. Both conserved end residues are part of each CDR3. D genes are given only for firm matches. The size entry is marked missing in some rows and otherwise reads once, few, many or a size class.

D gene: .; clone size: .; J gene: TRBJ2-5; V gene: TRBV19; CDR3 protein: CASSRSGGVIQETQYF; CDR3 DNA: TGTGCCAGTAGTCGCTCGGGCGGGGTAATCCAAGAGACCCAGTACTTC
D gene: .; clone size: .; J gene: TRBJ1-1; V gene: TRBV2; CDR3 protein: CASSLDMNTEAFF; CDR3 DNA: TGTGCCAGCAGTCTCGACATGAACACTGAAGCTTTCTTT
D gene: TRBD2; clone size: .; J gene: TRBJ2-1; V gene: TRBV5-1; CDR3 protein: CASSLGTSGIYEQFF; CDR3 DNA: TGCGCCAGCAGCCTAGGGACTAGCGGGATCTATGAGCAGTTCTTC
D gene: .; clone size: .; J gene: TRBJ2-3; V gene: TRBV5-1; CDR3 protein: CASSLETRKDTQYF; CDR3 DNA: TGCGCCAGCAGCTTGGAGACTAGGAAAGATACGCAGTATTTT
D gene: .; clone size: .; J gene: TRBJ2-3; V gene: TRBV30; CDR3 protein: CAGTRRGSSDTQYF; CDR3 DNA: TGTGCCGGAACCCGCAGGGGTTCATCAGATACGCAGTATTTT
D gene: TRBD1; clone size: .; J gene: TRBJ2-1; V gene: TRBV3-1/TRBV3-2; CDR3 protein: CASSQDLGQGHCEQFF; CDR3 DNA: TGTGCCAGCAGCCAAGACCTTGGACAGGGGCACTGTGAGCAGTTCTTC
D gene: .; clone size: .; J gene: TRBJ1-5; V gene: TRBV12-3/TRBV12-4; CDR3 protein: CASSPRQEKQHF; CDR3 DNA: TGTGCCAGCAGTCCCCGACAGGAGAAGCAGCATTTT
D gene: TRBD2; clone size: .; J gene: TRBJ2-1; V gene: TRBV11-3; CDR3 protein: CASSPPGLAGVNEQFF; CDR3 DNA: TGTGCCAGCAGCCCACCGGGACTAGCGGGAGTAAATGAGCAGTTCTTC
D gene: .; clone size: .; J gene: TRBJ1-3; V gene: TRBV6-2/TRBV6-3; CDR3 protein: CASSYKRAPGNTIYF; CDR3 DNA: TGTGCCAGCAGTTACAAGAGGGCGCCTGGAAACACCATATATTTT
D gene: .; clone size: .; J gene: TRBJ2-5; V gene: TRBV9; CDR3 protein: CASSVEGEGARETQYF; CDR3 DNA: TGTGCCAGCAGCGTAGAGGGCGAGGGCGCGAGAGAGACCCAGTACTTC
D gene: TRBD1; clone size: .; J gene: TRBJ1-1; V gene: TRBV7-2; CDR3 protein: CASSLGPGQGLEAFF; CDR3 DNA: TGTGCCAGCAGTTTAGGACCGGGACAGGGGCTTGAAGCTTTCTTT
D gene: TRBD2; clone size: .; J gene: TRBJ2-1; V gene: TRBV7-9; CDR3 protein: CASSISRTSESYNEQFF; CDR3 DNA: TGTGCCAGCAGCATCTCTAGGACTAGCGAATCCTACAATGAGCAGTTCTTC
D gene: .; clone size: once; J gene: TRBJ2-3; V gene: TRBV6-2/TRBV6-3; CDR3 protein: CASSKIQGLGRDTQYF; CDR3 DNA: TGTGCCAGCAGTAAAATACAGGGCCTAGGGAGAGATACGCAGTATTTT
D gene: TRBD1; clone size: .; J gene: TRBJ1-1; V gene: TRBV6-2/TRBV6-3; CDR3 protein: CASSYGNRGRGAEAFF; CDR3 DNA: TGTGCCAGCAGTTACGGAAACAGGGGGCGAGGGGCTGAAGCTTTCTTT
D gene: .; clone size: .; J gene: TRBJ1-4; V gene: TRBV4-3; CDR3 protein: CASSQGEDGLEKLFF; CDR3 DNA: TGCGCCAGCAGCCAAGGGGAGGACGGGTTGGAAAAACTGTTTTTT
D gene: TRBD1; clone size: .; J gene: TRBJ1-1; V gene: TRBV10-3; CDR3 protein: CAISETPGQGRTEAFF; CDR3 DNA: TGTGCCATCAGTGAGACTCCGGGACAGGGGCGCACTGAAGCTTTCTTT
D gene: TRBD1; clone size: .; J gene: TRBJ1-2; V gene: TRBV2; CDR3 protein: CASSDGDSPINYGYTF; CDR3 DNA: TGTGCCAGCAGTGATGGGGACAGCCCCATTAACTATGGCTACACCTTC
D gene: TRBD1; clone size: .; J gene: TRBJ2-5; V gene: TRBV11-3; CDR3 protein: CASSATGGGETQYF; CDR3 DNA: TGTGCCAGCAGCGCGACAGGGGGCGGGGAGACCCAGTACTTC
D gene: .; clone size: few; J gene: TRBJ1-1; V gene: TRBV7-9; CDR3 protein: CASSLGQVNTEAFF; CDR3 DNA: TGTGCCAGCAGCTTAGGTCAGGTGAACACTGAAGCTTTCTTT
D gene: TRBD1; clone size: once; J gene: TRBJ1-3; V gene: TRBV11-2; CDR3 protein: CASSLSFSGGSTIYF; CDR3 DNA: TGTGCCAGCAGCTTAAGTTTTTCAGGGGGAAGCACCATATATTTT
D gene: .; clone size: .; J gene: TRBJ1-1; V gene: TRBV9; CDR3 protein: CASSVGPDRLGTEAFF; CDR3 DNA: TGTGCCAGCAGCGTAGGCCCCGACAGATTGGGCACTGAAGCTTTCTTT
D gene: .; clone size: .; J gene: TRBJ1-2; V gene: TRBV5-1; CDR3 protein: CASSQGGTAVGSGYTF; CDR3 DNA: TGCGCCAGCAGCCAAGGCGGGACCGCCGTGGGGTCGGGCTACACCTTC
D gene: TRBD1; clone size: few; J gene: TRBJ1-2; V gene: TRBV6-6; CDR3 protein: CASSYFQGAYGYTF; CDR3 DNA: TGTGCCAGCAGTTACTTTCAGGGGGCGTATGGCTACACCTTC
D gene: .; clone size: .; J gene: TRBJ2-1; V gene: TRBV4-3; CDR3 protein: CASSQDRGSYNEQFF; CDR3 DNA: TGCGCCAGCAGCCAAGACAGGGGCTCCTACAATGAGCAGTTCTTC
D gene: .; clone size: .; J gene: TRBJ1-5; V gene: TRBV10-3; CDR3 protein: CAISPVGPNSNQPQHF; CDR3 DNA: TGTGCCATCAGCCCCGTTGGGCCTAATAGCAATCAGCCCCAGCATTTT
D gene: TRBD1; clone size: once; J gene: TRBJ2-1; V gene: TRBV5-4; CDR3 protein: CASGSTGYNEQFF; CDR3 DNA: TGTGCCAGCGGATCGACAGGGTACAATGAGCAGTTCTTC
D gene: TRBD2; clone size: .; J gene: TRBJ2-1; V gene: TRBV3-1/TRBV3-2; CDR3 protein: CASSQGLAGGHEQFF; CDR3 DNA: TGTGCCAGCAGCCAAGGGCTAGCGGGAGGTCATGAGCAGTTCTTC
D gene: TRBD1; clone size: .; J gene: TRBJ1-3; V gene: TRBV18; CDR3 protein: CASSRDSNRASGNTIYF; CDR3 DNA: TGTGCCAGCTCTCGGGACAGCAACCGAGCATCTGGAAACACCATATATTTT
D gene: TRBD2; clone size: .; J gene: TRBJ2-1; V gene: TRBV2; CDR3 protein: CASVWTLAGGTYNEQFF; CDR3 DNA: TGTGCCAGCGTTTGGACCTTAGCGGGAGGGACCTACAATGAGCAGTTCTTC
D gene: .; clone size: .; J gene: TRBJ2-5; V gene: TRBV11-2; CDR3 protein: CASSLTYIPEETQYF; CDR3 DNA: TGTGCCAGCAGCTTAACCTATATACCTGAAGAGACCCAGTACTTC
D gene: .; clone size: .; J gene: TRBJ1-5; V gene: TRBV30; CDR3 protein: CAWSTGIRSNQPQHF; CDR3 DNA: TGTGCCTGGAGTACAGGGATCCGTAGCAATCAGCCCCAGCATTTT
D gene: TRBD2; clone size: .; J gene: TRBJ2-1; V gene: TRBV7-2; CDR3 protein: CASSLTSGIYNEQFF; CDR3 DNA: TGTGCCAGCAGCTTGACTAGCGGGATATACAATGAGCAGTTCTTC
D gene: TRBD2; clone size: .; J gene: TRBJ2-1; V gene: TRBV11-3; CDR3 protein: CASSQRTSGSYSYNEQFF; CDR3 DNA: TGTGCCAGCAGCCAAAGGACTAGCGGGAGCTACTCCTACAATGAGCAGTTCTTC
D gene: .; clone size: .; J gene: TRBJ1-3; V gene: TRBV13; CDR3 protein: CASSFQGSGNTIYF; CDR3 DNA: TGTGCCAGCAGTTTCCAGGGCTCTGGAAACACCATATATTTT
D gene: .; clone size: .; J gene: TRBJ2-3; V gene: TRBV6-2/TRBV6-3; CDR3 protein: CASSLTDTQYF; CDR3 DNA: TGTGCCAGCAGTCTGACAGATACGCAGTATTTT
D gene: TRBD1; clone size: .; J gene: TRBJ1-5; V gene: TRBV4-3; CDR3 protein: CASSQEGTVRRNQPQHF; CDR3 DNA: TGCGCCAGCAGCCAAGAGGGGACAGTACGTCGCAATCAGCCCCAGCATTTT
D gene: TRBD2; clone size: .; J gene: TRBJ2-5; V gene: TRBV10-3; CDR3 protein: CAISLRLAGDNLGGQETQYF; CDR3 DNA: TGTGCCATCAGCCTTAGACTAGCGGGAGACAATTTGGGGGGACAAGAGACCCAGTACTTC
D gene: TRBD2; clone size: .; J gene: TRBJ2-1; V gene: TRBV5-1; CDR3 protein: CASSIFSGRNYNEQFF; CDR3 DNA: TGCGCCAGCAGCATATTTAGCGGGAGGAACTACAATGAGCAGTTCTTC
D gene: .; clone size: .; J gene: TRBJ2-3; V gene: TRBV2; CDR3 protein: CASSEAVGADTQYF; CDR3 DNA: TGTGCCAGCAGTGAAGCGGTAGGGGCAGATACGCAGTATTTT
D gene: TRBD1; clone size: .; J gene: TRBJ1-2; V gene: TRBV7-9; CDR3 protein: CASSLARDRTYGYTF; CDR3 DNA: TGTGCCAGCAGCTTAGCTAGGGACAGAACTTATGGCTACACCTTC
D gene: TRBD2; clone size: .; J gene: TRBJ2-5; V gene: TRBV3-1/TRBV3-2; CDR3 protein: CASSQRGLAEETQYF; CDR3 DNA: TGTGCCAGCAGCCAAAGGGGACTAGCGGAAGAGACCCAGTACTTC
D gene: TRBD1; clone size: .; J gene: TRBJ1-4; V gene: TRBV4-1; CDR3 protein: CASRHITGGTNEKLFF; CDR3 DNA: TGCGCCAGCAGACACATTACAGGGGGCACTAATGAAAAACTGTTTTTT
D gene: .; clone size: .; J gene: TRBJ2-1; V gene: TRBV9; CDR3 protein: CASSGTNYNEQFF; CDR3 DNA: TGTGCCAGCAGCGGGACTAATTACAATGAGCAGTTCTTC
D gene: .; clone size: once; J gene: TRBJ1-2; V gene: TRBV9; CDR3 protein: CASSGMRTGSAGYTF; CDR3 DNA: TGTGCCAGCAGCGGGATGAGAACAGGGAGTGCGGGCTACACCTTC
D gene: TRBD1; clone size: .; J gene: TRBJ1-2; V gene: TRBV7-8; CDR3 protein: CASSGAGGLGYGYTF; CDR3 DNA: TGTGCCAGCAGCGGCGCAGGGGGCTTGGGGTATGGCTACACCTTC
D gene: TRBD1; clone size: .; J gene: TRBJ1-1; V gene: TRBV27; CDR3 protein: CASSLGTGEITEAFF; CDR3 DNA: TGTGCCAGCAGTTTGGGGACAGGGGAAATTACTGAAGCTTTCTTT
D gene: .; clone size: .; J gene: TRBJ2-1; V gene: TRBV25-1; CDR3 protein: CASKRPGSTYNEQFF; CDR3 DNA: TGTGCCAGCAAACGTCCGGGTTCGACCTACAATGAGCAGTTCTTC
D gene: TRBD2; clone size: many; J gene: TRBJ2-1; V gene: TRBV6-2/TRBV6-3; CDR3 protein: CASSLSSGPYNEQFF; CDR3 DNA: TGTGCCAGCAGTTTGTCTAGCGGCCCCTACAATGAGCAGTTCTTC
D gene: .; clone size: .; J gene: TRBJ1-5; V gene: TRBV27; CDR3 protein: CASSFQGTDYGQPQHF; CDR3 DNA: TGTGCCAGCAGTTTTCAGGGAACGGATTACGGTCAGCCCCAGCATTTT
D gene: TRBD1; clone size: .; J gene: TRBJ1-3; V gene: TRBV11-3; CDR3 protein: CASSRTGVSGNTIYF; CDR3 DNA: TGTGCCAGCAGTCGAACAGGGGTATCTGGAAACACCATATATTTT
D gene: TRBD1; clone size: once; J gene: TRBJ1-6; V gene: TRBV5-6; CDR3 protein: CASSHTDREISPLHF; CDR3 DNA: TGTGCCAGCAGCCATACGGACAGGGAAATTTCACCCCTCCACTTT
D gene: .; clone size: .; J gene: TRBJ1-2; V gene: TRBV27; CDR3 protein: CASSLSRTAYYGYTF; CDR3 DNA: TGTGCCAGCAGTCTTTCTAGGACAGCCTACTATGGCTACACCTTC
D gene: .; clone size: .; J gene: TRBJ2-2; V gene: TRBV13; CDR3 protein: CASSGSARYLNTGELFF; CDR3 DNA: TGTGCCAGCAGTGGGAGCGCTAGGTATCTCAACACCGGGGAGCTGTTTTTT
D gene: .; clone size: .; J gene: TRBJ1-2; V gene: TRBV5-4; CDR3 protein: CASSSRASGYGYTF; CDR3 DNA: TGTGCCAGCAGCTCGAGGGCGTCGGGTTATGGCTACACCTTC
D gene: TRBD2; clone size: .; J gene: TRBJ2-1; V gene: TRBV7-2; CDR3 protein: CASSSGLAGGNEQFF; CDR3 DNA: TGTGCCAGCAGCTCGGGACTAGCGGGAGGTAATGAGCAGTTCTTC
D gene: .; clone size: .; J gene: TRBJ2-2; V gene: TRBV10-3; CDR3 protein: CAIKTSNTGELFF; CDR3 DNA: TGTGCCATCAAGACTAGTAACACCGGGGAGCTGTTTTTT
D gene: TRBD1; clone size: .; J gene: TRBJ1-5; V gene: TRBV6-5; CDR3 protein: CASSYSGGVHWPQHF; CDR3 DNA: TGTGCCAGCAGTTACTCAGGGGGCGTCCACTGGCCCCAGCATTTT
D gene: .; clone size: .; J gene: TRBJ2-1; V gene: TRBV7-6; CDR3 protein: CASSRTGSSYNEQFF; CDR3 DNA: TGTGCCAGCAGTCGTACAGGGAGCTCCTACAATGAGCAGTTCTTC